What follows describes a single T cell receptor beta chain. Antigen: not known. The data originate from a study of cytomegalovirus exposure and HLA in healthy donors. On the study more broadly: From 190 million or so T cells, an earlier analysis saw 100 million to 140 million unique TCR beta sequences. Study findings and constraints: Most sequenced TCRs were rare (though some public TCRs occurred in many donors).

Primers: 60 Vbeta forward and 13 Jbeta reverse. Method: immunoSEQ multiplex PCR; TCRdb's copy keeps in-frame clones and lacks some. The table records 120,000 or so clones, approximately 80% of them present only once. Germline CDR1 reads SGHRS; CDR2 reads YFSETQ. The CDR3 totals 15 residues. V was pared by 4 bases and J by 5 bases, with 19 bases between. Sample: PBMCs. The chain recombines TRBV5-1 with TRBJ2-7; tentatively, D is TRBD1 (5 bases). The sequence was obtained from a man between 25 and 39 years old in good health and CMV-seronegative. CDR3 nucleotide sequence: TGCGCCAGCAGCCCGGCACGACAGACACGACACGAGCAGTACTTC. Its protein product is CASSPARQTRHEQYF.